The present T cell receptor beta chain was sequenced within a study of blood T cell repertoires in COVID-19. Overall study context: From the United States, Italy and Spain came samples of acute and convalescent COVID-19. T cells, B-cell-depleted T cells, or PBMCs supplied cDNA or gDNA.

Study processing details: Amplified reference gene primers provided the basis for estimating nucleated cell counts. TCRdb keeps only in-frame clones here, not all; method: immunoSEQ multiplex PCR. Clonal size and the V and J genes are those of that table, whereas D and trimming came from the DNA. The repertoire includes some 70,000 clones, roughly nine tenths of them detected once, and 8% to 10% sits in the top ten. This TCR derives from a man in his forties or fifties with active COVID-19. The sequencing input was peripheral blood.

The CDR3 region has the DNA TGCGCCAGCAGCTTTCTAGGACAAGAGACCCAGTACTTC. Translating gives CASSFLGQETQYF. This chain connects TRBV5-1 to TRBJ2-5, with unresolved D. V lost 2 bases and J lost 2, with 7 bases in between. CDR3 length: 13 amino acids. The germline V gene has CDR1 SGHRS and CDR2 YFSETQ.